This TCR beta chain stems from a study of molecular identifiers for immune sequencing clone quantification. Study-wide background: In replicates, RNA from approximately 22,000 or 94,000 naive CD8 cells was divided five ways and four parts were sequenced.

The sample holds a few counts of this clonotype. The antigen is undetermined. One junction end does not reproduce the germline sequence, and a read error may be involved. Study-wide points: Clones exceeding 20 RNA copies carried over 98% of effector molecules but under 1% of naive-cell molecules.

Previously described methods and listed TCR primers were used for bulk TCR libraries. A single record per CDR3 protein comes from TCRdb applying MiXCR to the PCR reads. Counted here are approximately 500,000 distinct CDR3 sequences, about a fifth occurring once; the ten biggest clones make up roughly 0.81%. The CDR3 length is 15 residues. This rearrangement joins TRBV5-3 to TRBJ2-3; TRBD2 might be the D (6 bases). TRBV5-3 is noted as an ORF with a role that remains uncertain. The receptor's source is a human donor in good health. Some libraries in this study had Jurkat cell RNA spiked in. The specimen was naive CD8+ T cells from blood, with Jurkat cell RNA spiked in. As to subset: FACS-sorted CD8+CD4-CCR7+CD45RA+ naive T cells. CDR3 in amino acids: CASSWGLQSTDTQYF. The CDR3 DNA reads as TGTGCCAGCAGCTGGGGACTCCAGAGCACAGATACGCAGTATTTT.